The clone carrying this T cell receptor beta chain was recorded only once. The antigen is unknown. The data were obtained in a study of CD8 T cells in ankylosing spondylitis. Regarding the study as a whole: The study identified a TCR beta motif of seven or eight highly homologous variants that appeared characteristic of ankylosing spondylitis blood. Reported data indicate significant enrichment of disease-linked clones within matched ankylosing spondylitis synovial fluid. Previous work reported some of these motif variants in the synovial fluid and blood of reactive arthritis.

As the method for making TCR beta libraries, quantitative 5'-RACE with molecular barcodes was used. TCRdb re-analysed the 5' RACE reads in MiXCR, keeping a single row per CDR3 protein. Of approximately 340,000 distinct CDR3 sequences listed, roughly 15% were seen once; the top ten hold roughly 0.99%. Losses at the gene ends were 6 bases for V and 1 base for J; bases not matched to a gene: 6. Germline CDR1 MNHNS, CDR2 SASEGT. The CDR3 has 16 amino acids. The TCR comes from a male donor with ankylosing spondylitis or in good health (not recorded which). Sequencing input: blood, either unsorted or a sorted T cell fraction (not recorded which). The gene calls are TRBV6-1 and TRBJ2-2; 9 bases align to TRBD1. The CDR3: CASSGRDRVNTGELFF. The CDR3 bases are TGTGCCAGCAGCGGTAGGGACAGGGTGAACACCGGGGAGCTGTTTTTT.